This T cell receptor (beta chain) was sequenced during a study of blood T cell repertoires in COVID-19. Overall study context: Acute-phase and convalescent COVID-19 samples originated in the United States, Italy and Spain. T cells, B-cell-depleted T cells, or PBMCs supplied cDNA or gDNA.

Trimming pared 4 bases from V and 1 base from J, leaving 10 bases between. CDR1 and CDR2 from the germline V gene are SGHDN and FVKESK. The CDR3 consists of 14 residues. Authors' data handling: Researchers report that nucleated cell counts were estimated from reference gene primer amplification. Repertoires were generated with immunoSEQ multiplex PCR, while TCRdb's copy carries only in-frame clones and drops some. The DNA was the basis for D and trimming; V, J and clone size are from that table. The sample contains 80,000 or so clones, about 73% of which appear only once. The V and J genes are TRBV14 and TRBJ1-1, with D possibly being TRBD1 (5 bases). This receptor was obtained from a man between 45 and 60 years old with active or convalescent COVID-19. Material: peripheral blood. DNA for the CDR3: TGTGCCAGCAGCCCCCGCAGGGCGAACACTGAAGCTTTCTTT. It yields the protein CASSPRRANTEAFF.